Listed here are 30 T cell receptor beta chains from one sample, sequenced in a study of T cells in Graves' hyperthyroidism and ophthalmopathy. From RNA transcripts, TCR beta CDR3 regions were amplified. A set of HTBI primers served as the primers for a first-round RT-PCR of the TCR CDR3. MiXCR, run by TCRdb on the multiplex PCR reads, gives a single entry per CDR3 protein. The data contain approximately 600,000 distinct CDR3 sequences, less than 25% of them seen just once; the ten biggest clones take up roughly a third. Sequenced sample: blood. All receptors come from a man aged 25-45 years with Graves' ophthalmopathy.

In this sample, this clonotype turned up many times. The V and J genes are TRBV7-9 and TRBJ2-7, with 8 bases lining up with TRBD1. Germline V gene lookup returns CDR1 SEHNR and CDR2 FQNEAQ (reference sequence). This CDR3 spans 12 amino acids. V lost 5 bases to trimming and J lost 6 bases; unmatched junction nucleotides: 3. Here the CDR3 reads CASSTGQGEQYF. In DNA form, the CDR3 reads TGTGCCAGCAGCACAGGACAGGGCGAGCAGTACTTC.

This clonotype was picked up many times. The chain is built from TRBV11-2 and TRBJ1-2, with 10 bases identical to TRBD1. Per the germline V gene, CDR1 is SGHAT and CDR2 is FQNNGV. Trimming at V came to 4 bases and at J to 8 bases, leaving 7 bases not matched to a gene. CDR3 length: 14 residues. As DNA, the CDR3 is TGTGCCAGCAGCTGGACCGGGACAGGGGAAGGCTACACCTTC. This codes for CASSWTGTGEGYTF. Based on the CDR3 plus reference TRBV11-2 and TRBJ1-2, the full variable domain is EAGVAQSPRYKIIEKRQSVAFWCNPISGHATLYWYQQILGQGPKLLIQFQNNGVVDDSQLPKDRFSAERLKGVDSTLKIQPAKLEDSAVYLCASSWTGTGEGYTFGSGTRLTVV.

Only a few counts were recorded for this clonotype. This rearrangement joins TRBV12-5 to TRBJ2-1, with D perhaps TRBD2 (6 bases). Germline CDR1 and CDR2: LGHNT and FRNRAP. CDR3 length: 15 amino acids. Between the trimmed V and J ends, which lost 1 base and 7 bases, there was a span of 14 bases. The CDR3 DNA follows: TGTGCTAGTGGTTTGGGTATGGGACTTCGAAATGAGCAGTTCTTC. Encoded protein: CASGLGMGLRNEQFF. Together with reference TRBV12-5 and TRBJ2-1, the CDR3 gives the full variable domain: DARVTQTPRHKVTEMGQEVTMRCQPILGHNTVFWYRQTMMQGLELLAYFRNRAPLDDSGMPKDRFSAEMPDATLATLKIQPSEPRDSAVYFCASGLGMGLRNEQFFGPGTRLTVL.

This clonotype occurred many times. The chain uses TRBV6-1 and TRBJ2-7; 8 nucleotides match TRBD2. The CDR3 spans 16 residues. The V segment lost 5 bases and the J segment 0 bases; nucleotides outside the gene matches: 9. The germline V gene encodes CDR1 MNHNS and CDR2 SASEGT. This CDR3 reads CASSPLAGGNSYEQYF. In nucleotides, the CDR3 is TGTGCCAGCAGTCCTCTAGCGGGCGGGAACTCCTACGAGCAGTACTTC.

The chain links TRBV10-3 to TRBJ2-7, with 12 bases lining up with TRBD2. The DNA end favors TRBJ2-1, so the J call may be wrong. CDR3 length equals 16 residues. Germline values: CDR1 ENHRY, CDR2 SYGVKD. Here the CDR3 DNA reads TGTGCCATCCAGAGGGCACTAGCGGGAGGCTCCGAGGAGCAGTTCTTC. Amino acid sequence: CAIQRALAGGSEEQFF.

This clonotype was observed at least ten times. This chain uses TRBV2 with TRBJ1-2; D is ambiguous. The CDR3 has 12 amino acids. The germline V gene encodes CDR1 SNHLY and CDR2 FYNNEI. V dropped 2 bases and J dropped 8 bases, with 9 bases sitting between them. CDR3 in DNA: TGTGCCAGCAGTGAATCCCCTCACGGCTACACCTTC. This codes for CASSESPHGYTF.

The V and J genes are TRBV2 and TRBJ2-5; possibly TRBD1 for D (6 bases). The CDR3 spans 14 residues. Germline V gene data show CDR1 as SNHLY and CDR2 as FYNNEI. V lost 6 bases, J lost 3 bases, and 14 bases lay in between. The CDR3 spells CASSTRQEKETQYF. The CDR3 DNA follows: TGTGCCAGCAGCACAAGACAGGAAAAAGAGACCCAGTACTTC.

This clonotype appeared many times. The chain links TRBV5-1 to TRBJ2-1; 8 bases align to TRBD2. The CDR3 sequence is 16 residues long. The V gene end was trimmed by 6 bases and the J gene end by 0 bases; junction bases not matched to a gene: 8. Germline CDR1 is SGHRS and CDR2 is YFSETQ. The CDR3 DNA follows: TGCGCCAGCATTTCACGCGGGAGGAGCTCCTACAATGAGCAGTTCTTC. This gives the protein CASISRGRSSYNEQFF. The whole variable domain, remainder taken from reference TRBV5-1 and TRBJ2-1, is KAGVTQTPRYLIKTRGQQVTLSCSPISGHRSVSWYQQTPGQGLQFLFEYFSETQRNKGNFPGRFSGRQFSNSRSEMNVSTLELGDSALYLCASISRGRSSYNEQFFGPGTRLTVL.

This clonotype occurred a few times. The J gene is TRBJ1-1, the V gene TRBV4-1; 9 bases map to TRBD1. This CDR3 has 18 residues. Germline CDR1 reads MGHRA; CDR2 reads YSYEKL. V gave up 1 base and J gave up 1 base; unmatched junction bases: 10. This CDR3 reads CASSQVDYRDRENTEAFF. The CDR3 nucleotides are TGCGCCAGCAGCCAAGTCGATTATCGGGACAGGGAGAACACTGAAGCTTTCTTT.

This chain links TRBV12-3 or TRBV12-4 with TRBJ2-5; TRBD1 matches at 7 bases. CDR3 length: 15 residues. Germline trimming cut 3 bases from V and 1 base from J; bases unmatched to any gene: 5. The DNA for the CDR3 is TGTGCCAGCAGTTTTGGCAGGGGGTTCCAAGAGACCCAGTACTTC. Amino acid sequence: CASSFGRGFQETQYF.

This clonotype showed up many times. V is TRBV28 and J is TRBJ2-7; 10 bases map to TRBD2. The CDR3 contains 15 residues. From germline, CDR1 is MDHEN and CDR2 SYDVKM. Trimming removed 6 bases from V and 2 bases from J; junction bases left unmatched: 7. For the CDR3, the DNA is TGTGCCAGCAGCCGGGGACTAGCGCCGACCTACGAGCAGTACTTC. It yields the protein CASSRGLAPTYEQYF.

The chain links TRBV11-1 to TRBJ2-1; D gene uncertain. Trimming took 3 bases from V and 6 from J, leaving 12 bases between them. The length of the CDR3 is 14 residues. Looked up from germline, CDR1 is SGHAT and CDR2 is FQDESV (reference sequence). CDR3 region: CASSFWSDCNEQFF. The CDR3 DNA follows: TGTGCCAGCAGCTTCTGGAGCGACTGCAATGAGCAGTTCTTC.

The chain links TRBV27 to TRBJ2-3, with D unresolved. V dropped 7 bases and J dropped 4 bases, with 12 bases sitting between them. Germline V gives CDR1 MNHEY, CDR2 SMNVEV (reference sequence). The CDR3 sequence is 13 residues long. The CDR3 region has the DNA TGTGCCAGCACCAGAATTGGGTCAGATACGCAGTATTTT. It encodes CASTRIGSDTQYF.

The chain is built from TRBV7-9 and TRBJ2-7, with TRBD2 matching over 7 bases. Germline lookup yields CDR1 SEHNR and CDR2 FQNEAQ (reference sequence). CDR3 length: 14 amino acids. Trimming removed 4 bases from V and 1 base from J; junction bases left unmatched: 4. CDR3 nucleotides: TGTGCCAGCAGCTCCTCGGGAGGATCCTACGAGCAGTACTTC. This translates into CASSSSGGSYEQYF.

The chain combines TRBV6-2 or TRBV6-3 with TRBJ2-1; tentative D call: TRBD1 (6 bases). Trimming left V 6 bases short and J 3 bases short, with 18 bases between. This CDR3 spans 16 amino acids. The germline V gene encodes CDR1 MNHEY and CDR2 SVGEGT. CDR3 in DNA: TGTGCCAGCAGCCTCCAACAGGGCGACCTCTACAATGAGCAGTTCTTC. This encodes CASSLQQGDLYNEQFF.

The chain has TRBV6-9 and TRBJ1-5; D gene unclear. This CDR3 spans 16 amino acids. The V gene lost 3 bases and the J gene lost 6 bases, with 18 bases spanning the gap. Germline CDR1 and CDR2: MNHGY and SVAAGI. CDR3 sequence: CASSYFGVGFPQPQHF. DNA for the CDR3: TGTGCCAGCAGTTACTTTGGAGTAGGGTTCCCTCAGCCCCAGCATTTT.

This clonotype was counted ten times or more. The genes are TRBV30 and TRBJ2-1; 8 nucleotides align to TRBD2. The CDR3 has 15 amino acids. V gave up 0 bases and J gave up 4 bases; unmatched junction bases: 5. CDR1 and CDR2 (germline): GTSNPN, SVGIG (reference sequence). CDR3 region: CAWSVASGFYNEQFF. The CDR3 nucleotides read TGTGCCTGGAGTGTTGCTAGCGGGTTTTACAATGAGCAGTTCTTC.

Comment on this clonotype: A much larger clone differs from this one at a single base, so this may be a read error. V usage is TRBV2 and J usage is TRBJ2-5; no clear D gene. CDR1 is SNHLY and CDR2 is FYNNEI in the germline V gene. Deletions cut 5 bases from V and 5 bases from J, with 15 bases between. The length of the CDR3 is 14 residues. CDR3 protein: CASSLTPVSETQYF. The DNA for the CDR3 is TGTGCCAGCAGTTTAACCCCGGTGAGCGAGACCCAGTACTTC.

This rearrangement joins TRBV29-1 to TRBJ1-1; D is unclear. Per germline, CDR1 SQVTM and CDR2 ANQGSEA. V was shortened by 4 bases and J by 0 bases, with 9 bases between the two germline ends. CDR3 size: 13 residues. The CDR3 sequence is CSVGENLNTEAFF. Written as DNA, the CDR3 is TGCAGCGTTGGAGAGAATCTGAACACTGAAGCTTTCTTT.

There are a few counts of this clonotype. The V gene is TRBV28, the J gene TRBJ2-7; 8 positions agree with TRBD1. Germline trimming cut 4 bases from V and 6 bases from J; bases unmatched to any gene: 5. This CDR3 has 13 amino acids. Per germline, CDR1 MDHEN and CDR2 SYDVKM. This chain's CDR3 is CASSYPGQAEQYF. The DNA for the CDR3 is TGTGCCAGCAGTTACCCGGGACAGGCCGAGCAGTACTTC.

This clonotype was observed many times. V is TRBV5-1 and J is TRBJ1-1, with a weak D call TRBD1 (6 bases). The germline V and J ends were trimmed by 6 bases and 1 base, with 19 bases remaining between them. The CDR3 covers 16 residues. CDR1 is SGHRS, CDR2 YFSETQ, per germline. CDR3 DNA sequence: TGCGCCAGCACCTCTAGTTGGAGACAGGCGAACACTGAAGCTTTCTTT. It yields the protein CASTSSWRQANTEAFF.

This clonotype was picked up a small number of times. V gene TRBV25-1 combines with J gene TRBJ1-1; 7 bases map to TRBD1. Looked up from germline, CDR1 is MGHDK and CDR2 is SYGVNS. This CDR3 region has 15 residues. V lost 5 bases, J lost 1 base, and 7 bases stayed unmatched. CDR3 coding DNA: TGTGCCAGCAGTCTTAGGGGGCCTCCGAACACTGAAGCTTTCTTT. It specifies CASSLRGPPNTEAFF.

This clonotype has ten or more counts. CDR3 in amino acids: CASSQSTSGTLDKQFF. The CDR3 DNA reads TGCGCCAGCAGCCAATCGACTAGCGGGACTCTAGATAAGCAGTTCTTC. The chain recombines TRBV5-1 with TRBJ2-1, with 11 nucleotides matching TRBD2. The germline V gene has CDR1 SGHRS and CDR2 YFSETQ. The CDR3 covers 16 residues. J was trimmed by 11 bases and V by 4 bases; bases with no gene match: 14. Complete variable domain (other parts from reference TRBV5-1 and TRBJ2-1): KAGVTQTPRYLIKTRGQQVTLSCSPISGHRSVSWYQQTPGQGLQFLFEYFSETQRNKGNFPGRFSGRQFSNSRSEMNVSTLELGDSALYLCASSQSTSGTLDKQFFGPGTRLTVL.

This clonotype was counted a few times. This rearrangement joins TRBV28 to TRBJ2-1, with 9 bases lining up with TRBD2. V shed 5 bases and J 5 bases; nucleotides not matched to a gene: 4. The CDR3 spans 14 residues. Germline V gives CDR1 MDHEN, CDR2 SYDVKM. CDR3 loop: CASSRLAENNEQFF. As DNA, the CDR3 is TGTGCCAGCAGTAGACTAGCGGAGAACAATGAGCAGTTCTTC.

Comment on this clonotype: Mismatch with germline at one junction end may stem from a read error. The chain is built from TRBV13 and TRBJ2-3; the D call may be TRBD1 or TRBD2 (5 bases each). The CDR3 contains 16 residues. Germline V gives CDR1 PRHDT, CDR2 FYEKMQ (reference sequence). CDR3 nucleotide sequence: TGTGCCGGCAGCTCTCGGGACCTCTTTGTGGCAGATACGCAGTATTTT. Translation: CAGSSRDLFVADTQYF.

This clonotype has a count of ten or more. This chain uses TRBV5-1 with TRBJ2-3; weak D call: TRBD2 (5 bases). Trimming removed 0 bases from V and 6 bases from J, with 14 bases in between. The CDR3 length is 15 residues. Per the germline V gene, CDR1 is SGHRS and CDR2 is YFSETQ. The CDR3 nucleotides are TGCGCCAGCAGCTTGGATGGCCGAAGGGAGGATACGCAGTATTTT. This encodes CASSLDGRREDTQYF.

This clonotype was detected only a few times. The chain couples TRBV7-2 to TRBJ2-1; 10 bases fit TRBD2. After removal of 5 bases from V and 8 bases from J, the junction contained 6 bases not matched to a gene. The CDR3 has 14 amino acids. CDR1 is SGHTA, CDR2 FQGNSA, per germline. In DNA form, the CDR3 reads TGTGCCAGCAGCCTCACTAGCGGGACCCATGAGCAGTTCTTC. Protein product: CASSLTSGTHEQFF.

This clonotype occurred a few times. This chain uses TRBV27 with TRBJ1-3; 7 nucleotides match TRBD1. Germline CDR1 reads MNHEY; CDR2 reads SMNVEV (reference sequence). The trim removed 2 bases at V and 4 bases at J, leaving 5 bases unmatched. CDR3 size: 15 residues. In DNA form, the CDR3 reads TGTGCCAGCAGTTTAAGGACAGGCGGGGGAAACACCATATATTTT. Translated, it gives CASSLRTGGGNTIYF.

The chain combines TRBV5-1 with TRBJ2-3, with D possibly called TRBD1 or TRBD2 (5 bases each). The length of the CDR3 is 15 residues. CDR1 and CDR2 (germline): SGHRS, YFSETQ. V was cut by 4 bases and J by 5 bases, with 17 bases left in between. The CDR3, as DNA: TGCGCCAGCAGCCCGACGGGGCTGGAGCAAGATACGCAGTATTTT. It translates to CASSPTGLEQDTQYF.

This clonotype was counted a few times. The chain recombines TRBV20-1 with TRBJ1-1, with D possibly TRBD1 on 5 matching bases. Germline CDR1 reads DFQATT; CDR2 reads SNEGSKA (reference sequence). V lost 1 base and J 5 bases, leaving 11 bases between the germline ends. The CDR3 spans 13 residues. CDR3 DNA: TGCAGTGCTAGAGTCTGGGGGGATACTGAAGCTTTCTTT. Translating it yields CSARVWGDTEAFF.